This TCR beta chain was captured by sequencing in a study of blood T cell repertoires in COVID-19. Whole-study context: Sample material is recorded as cDNA or gDNA derived from T cells, B-cell-depleted T cells, or PBMCs.

Here immunoSEQ multiplex PCR was the method, and the copy in TCRdb shows in-frame clones only, minus some. The repertoire holds about 90,000 clones, with 75% to 85% as singletons. The ends lost 4 bases at V and 3 bases at J; junction bases unmatched: 10. The germline CDR1 and CDR2 sequences are PRHDT and FYEKMQ (reference sequence). The CDR3 is made up of 18 amino acids. This chain connects TRBV13 to TRBJ2-3; 13 bases are a match to TRBD2. The sample taken for sequencing was peripheral blood. This receptor was obtained from an older woman with acute or convalescent COVID-19. CDR3 DNA sequence: TGTGCCAGCAGCTACGGACTAGCGGGGGATATGCCTACAGATACGCAGTATTTT. Amino acids: CASSYGLAGDMPTDTQYF.